The present TCR beta chain was sequenced within a study of T cell repertoires in cytomegalovirus infection. Overall study context: The study used recently identified HLA-C-restricted and well-studied HLA-B-restricted CMV epitopes. Indications came from public TCR beta signatures; they pointed to CMV infection and to a matching HLA type.

Study-wide results and caveats: CMV-specific TCR beta clonotypes restricted by HLA-C dominated the ex vivo response. Carriers of CMV and the relevant HLA type were discriminated by public TCR beta frequency.

This clonotype was detected once. Its matching antigen is unknown. Using its own MiXCR run on the reads, TCRdb lists one record per CDR3 protein. The sample contains around 800,000 distinct CDR3 sequences, about 30% of which appear only once. The germline V gene has CDR1 ENHRY and CDR2 SYGVKD. Trimming cost V 6 bases and J 1 base, with 21 bases left between them. The CDR3 runs 17 residues. The V gene is TRBV10-3, the J gene TRBJ1-1; D unresolved. The receptor was derived from a human donor in good health (CMV status not recorded). Some clones in this sample may be carry-over from other donors' samples. The sample consisted of cultured CD8+ T cells from PBMCs, taken from culture after CMV antigen stimulation. CDR3 loop: CAIRDPLPPLGNTEAFF. CDR3 in DNA: TGTGCCATCAGGGACCCCCTCCCTCCGCTCGGGAACACTGAAGCTTTCTTT.